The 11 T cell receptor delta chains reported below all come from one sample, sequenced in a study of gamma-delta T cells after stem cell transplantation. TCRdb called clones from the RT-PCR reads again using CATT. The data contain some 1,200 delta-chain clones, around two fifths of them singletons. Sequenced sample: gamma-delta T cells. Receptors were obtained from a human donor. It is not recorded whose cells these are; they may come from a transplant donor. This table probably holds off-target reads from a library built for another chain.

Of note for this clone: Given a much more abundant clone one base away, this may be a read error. The CDR3 is CACDTVTHYTDKLIF. The CDR3 bases are TGTGCCTGTGACACCGTTACCCATTACACCGATAAACTCATCTTT. The chain recombines TRDV2 with TRDJ1; D is undetermined. The CDR3 extends over 15 amino acids. Trimming took off 0 bases at V and 0 bases at J, with 10 bases between the two ends. Germline CDR1 and CDR2: GEAIGNYY and EKD.

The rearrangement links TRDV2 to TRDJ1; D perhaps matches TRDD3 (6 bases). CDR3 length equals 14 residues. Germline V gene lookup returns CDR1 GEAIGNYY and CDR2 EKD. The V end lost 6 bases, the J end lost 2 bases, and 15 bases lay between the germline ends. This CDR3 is CACQHLTGTDKLIF. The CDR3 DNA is TGTGCCTGTCAGCACCTTACTGGGACCGATAAACTCATCTTT.

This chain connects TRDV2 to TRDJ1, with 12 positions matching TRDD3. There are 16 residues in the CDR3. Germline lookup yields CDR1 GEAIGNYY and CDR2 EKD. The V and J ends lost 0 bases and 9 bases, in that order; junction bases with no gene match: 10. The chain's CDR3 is CACDTLGSGGYAELIF. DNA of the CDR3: TGTGCCTGTGACACCCTCGGGTCTGGGGGATACGCGGAACTCATCTTT.

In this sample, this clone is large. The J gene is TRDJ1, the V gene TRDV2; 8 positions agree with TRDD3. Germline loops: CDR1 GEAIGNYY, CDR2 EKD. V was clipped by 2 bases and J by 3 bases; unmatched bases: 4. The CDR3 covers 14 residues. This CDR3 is CACDRVGDPDKLIF. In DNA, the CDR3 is TGTGCCTGTGACAGAGTGGGGGATCCCGATAAACTCATCTTT.

DNA for the CDR3: TGTGCCTGTGACGGCCTTGCGGGGATACACACCGATAAACTCATCTTT. Translated, it gives CACDGLAGIHTDKLIF. The chain carries TRDV2 and TRDJ1, with 8 bases fitting TRDD3. CDR3 size: 16 residues. Unmatched junction bases numbered 8, after V lost 3 bases and J lost 0 bases. CDR1 is GEAIGNYY and CDR2 is EKD in the germline V gene.

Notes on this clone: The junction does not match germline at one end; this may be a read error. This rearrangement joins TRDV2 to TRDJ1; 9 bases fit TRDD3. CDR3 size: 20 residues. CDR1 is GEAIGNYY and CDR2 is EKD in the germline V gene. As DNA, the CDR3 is TGTTCCTGTGACACAATCCTACGCGGTACTGGGGGACTCAACACCGATAAACTCATCTTT. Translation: CSCDTILRGTGGLNTDKLIF.

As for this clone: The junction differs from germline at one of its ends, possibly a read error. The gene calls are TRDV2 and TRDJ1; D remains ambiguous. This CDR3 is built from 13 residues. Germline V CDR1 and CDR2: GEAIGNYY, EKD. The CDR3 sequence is CACHEISPDKPIF. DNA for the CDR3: TGTGCCTGTCACGAGATATCCCCCGATAAACCCATCTTT.

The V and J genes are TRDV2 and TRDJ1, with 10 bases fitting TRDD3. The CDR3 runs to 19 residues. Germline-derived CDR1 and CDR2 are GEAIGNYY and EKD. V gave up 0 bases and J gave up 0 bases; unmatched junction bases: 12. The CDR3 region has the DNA TGTGCCTGTGACACCGTAACTACTAAAACTGGGGGATACACCGATAAACTCATCTTT. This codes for CACDTVTTKTGGYTDKLIF.

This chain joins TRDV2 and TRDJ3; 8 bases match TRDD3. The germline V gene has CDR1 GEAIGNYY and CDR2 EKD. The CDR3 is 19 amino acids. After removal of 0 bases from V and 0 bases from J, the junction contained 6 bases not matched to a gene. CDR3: CACDTAGGPSSWDTRQMFF. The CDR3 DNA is TGTGCCTGTGACACCGCTGGGGGACCAAGCTCCTGGGACACCCGACAGATGTTTTTC.

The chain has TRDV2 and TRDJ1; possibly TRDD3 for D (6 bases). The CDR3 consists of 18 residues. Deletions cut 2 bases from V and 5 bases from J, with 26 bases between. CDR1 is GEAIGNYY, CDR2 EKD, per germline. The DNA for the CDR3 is TGTGCCTGTGACAGGATGGGGGCTCGTTCCATCGGAGGAGATAAACTCATCTTT. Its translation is CACDRMGARSIGGDKLIF.

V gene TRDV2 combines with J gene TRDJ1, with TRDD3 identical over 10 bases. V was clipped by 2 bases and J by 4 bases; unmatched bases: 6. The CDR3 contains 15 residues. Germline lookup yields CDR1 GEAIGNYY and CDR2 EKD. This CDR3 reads CACDRLGDPDDKLIF. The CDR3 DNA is TGTGCCTGTGACAGACTGGGGGATCCGGACGATAAACTCATCTTT.